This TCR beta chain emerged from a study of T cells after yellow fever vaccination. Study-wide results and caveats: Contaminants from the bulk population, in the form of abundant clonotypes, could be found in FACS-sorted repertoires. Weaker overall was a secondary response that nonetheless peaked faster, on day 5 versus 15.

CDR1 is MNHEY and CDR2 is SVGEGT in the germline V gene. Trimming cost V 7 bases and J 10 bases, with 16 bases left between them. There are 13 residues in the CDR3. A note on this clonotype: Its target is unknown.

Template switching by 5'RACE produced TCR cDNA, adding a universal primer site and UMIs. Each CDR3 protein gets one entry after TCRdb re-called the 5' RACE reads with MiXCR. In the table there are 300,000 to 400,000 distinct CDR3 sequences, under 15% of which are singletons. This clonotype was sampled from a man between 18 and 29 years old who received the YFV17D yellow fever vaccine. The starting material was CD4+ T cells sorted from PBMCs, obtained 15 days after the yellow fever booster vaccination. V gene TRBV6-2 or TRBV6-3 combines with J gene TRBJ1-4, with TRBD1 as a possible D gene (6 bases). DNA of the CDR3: TGTGCCAGCACCGTCGGGGGGGGCGGAAAACTGTTTTTT. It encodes CASTVGGGGKLFF.